This is a list of T cell receptor beta chains from one sample in a study of CD8+ T cells in alopecia areata. This table comes from immunoSEQ multiplex PCR, and its TCRdb copy is limited to in-frame clones, with some not included. The profile covers 200,000 or so clones, with roughly 60% appearing a single time and 5.5% to 6% taken by the ten largest. This specimen was CD4+ T cells sorted from blood, taken at week 24, from a patient treated with tofacitinib. The receptors derive from a human donor with alopecia areata. CDR3s include the opening cysteine and the closing phenylalanine or tryptophan. A D gene is named only where the DNA matches it firmly. Size is stated for part of the rows, as once, few or many counts, or as a class when the clone is expanded.

clone size	V gene	D gene	J gene	CDR3 length	CDR3 DNA	CDR3 protein
.	TRBV28	TRBD2	TRBJ2-1	17	TGTGCCAGCAGTTTACGTCCCGGACTAGCGGGGTACAATGAGCAGTTCTTC	CASSLRPGLAGYNEQFF
.	TRBV12-5	.	TRBJ1-1	13	TGTGCTAGTGGACTGGGGGCGGACACTGAAGCTTTCTTT	CASGLGADTEAFF
.	TRBV30	.	TRBJ1-1	10	TGTGCCTGGAGTCGTACTGAAGCTTTCTTT	CAWSRTEAFF
.	TRBV21-1	.	TRBJ2-5	16	TGTGCCAGCAGCAAAGGGTCCCTAGCGGGAGGTGAGACCCAGTACTTC	CASSKGSLAGGETQYF
.	TRBV29-1	TRBD1	TRBJ2-5	13	TGCAGCGTTGAAGATCGGGACAGGTCCCCCCAGTACTTC	CSVEDRDRSPQYF
.	TRBV30	.	TRBJ2-3	15	TGTGCCTGGAGTGTACGGGCAGGGTATGGGGATACGCAGTATTTT	CAWSVRAGYGDTQYF
.	TRBV2	.	TRBJ2-2	11	TGTGCCAGCTGGGTCACCGGGGAGCTGTTTTTT	CASWVTGELFF
.	TRBV5-1	.	TRBJ1-4	15	TGCGCCAGCAGCTTGGGGACAGTTCCTTATGAAAAACTGTTTTTT	CASSLGTVPYEKLFF
.	TRBV7-2	.	TRBJ2-1	13	TGTGCCAGCAGCTTAGTACGAGTTGATGAGCAGTTCTTC	CASSLVRVDEQFF
few	TRBV27	.	TRBJ1-5	16	TGTGCCAGCAGTAAGGAGGGGCCACGTAGCAATCAGCCCCAGCATTTT	CASSKEGPRSNQPQHF
few	TRBV2	.	TRBJ2-1	13	TGTGCCAGCAGTGAAGATAGGAACAATGAGCAGTTCTTC	CASSEDRNNEQFF
.	TRBV5-1	.	TRBJ2-5	11	TGCGCCAGCACCCAGCAAGAGACCCAGTACTTC	CASTQQETQYF
.	TRBV18	TRBD1	TRBJ2-1	14	TGTGCCAGCTCACCTGCAGGGGGAAGTGGTGAGCAGTTCTTC	CASSPAGGSGEQFF
few	TRBV7-2	.	TRBJ2-5	18	TGTGCCAGCAGCCGCGGGGCAGGGGCCCCAAATCCCCAAGAGACCCAGTACTTC	CASSRGAGAPNPQETQYF
few	TRBV5-1	TRBD1	TRBJ2-1	15	TGCGCCAGCAGCTTGGCGACAGGGAGAATTGATGAGCAGTTCTTC	CASSLATGRIDEQFF
.	TRBV27	TRBD2	TRBJ2-3	17	TGTGCCAGCAGTCGACCTCTAGCGGCTGAAAGCACAGATACGCAGTATTTT	CASSRPLAAESTDTQYF
.	TRBV11-1	.	TRBJ2-3	13	TGTGCCAGCAGCTTAGCCGAGGCAGATACGCAGTATTTT	CASSLAEADTQYF
.	TRBV9	TRBD1	TRBJ2-7	14	TGTGCCAGCAGCGTGGGACAGGGGGTCTACGAGCAGTACTTC	CASSVGQGVYEQYF
.	TRBV6-5	.	TRBJ2-1	15	TGTGCCAGCAGCCATAAGGTTTCGCCCCTTCATGAGCAGTTCTTC	CASSHKVSPLHEQFF
.	TRBV7-2	TRBD1	TRBJ2-1	12	TGTGCCAGCAGCCCCAGACAGGGCGAGCAGTTCTTC	CASSPRQGEQFF
many	TRBV19	.	TRBJ2-2	16	TGTGCCACCCCTACGCATCGGGGCCCTAACACCGGGGAGCTGTTTTTT	CATPTHRGPNTGELFF
once	TRBV5-1	.	TRBJ2-5	14	TGCGCCAGCAGACGGCAGGCGCACCAAGAGACCCAGTACTTC	CASRRQAHQETQYF
.	TRBV29-1	.	TRBJ2-1	15	TGCAGCGCCGCCAGGGGCTCTACCCAGTACAATGAGCAGTTCTTC	CSAARGSTQYNEQFF
.	TRBV5-1	TRBD2	TRBJ2-5	15	TGCGCCAGCAGCTCTACTCTAGCGGGGGGAGAGACCCAGTACTTC	CASSSTLAGGETQYF
.	TRBV5-1	.	TRBJ1-1	12	TGCGCCAGCAGTTGGGGGGGCACTGAAGCTTTCTTT	CASSWGGTEAFF
.	TRBV7-9	.	TRBJ2-1	14	TGTGCCAGCAGTAGAGCGGGACAGTACAATGAGCAGTTCTTC	CASSRAGQYNEQFF
.	TRBV2	.	TRBJ1-2	13	TGTGCCAGCAGTGAGCTTTCTACCGTTGGCTACACCTTC	CASSELSTVGYTF
few	TRBV10-3	TRBD2	TRBJ2-7	15	TGTGCCATCGGACAGGCGACTAGCGGTGACTACGAGCAGTACTTC	CAIGQATSGDYEQYF
.	TRBV10-3	.	TRBJ1-2	15	TGTGCCATCAGTGACAACACAGGGTCAAACTATGGCTACACCTTC	CAISDNTGSNYGYTF
once	TRBV9	TRBD1	TRBJ2-1	15	TGTGCCAGCAGCTCCGGGACAGGGGTCTTCTATGAGCAGTTCTTC	CASSSGTGVFYEQFF
.	TRBV5-4	.	TRBJ1-1	13	TGTGCCAGCAGCGGTGGGGGTAACACTGAAGCTTTCTTT	CASSGGGNTEAFF
few	TRBV7-9	TRBD1	TRBJ1-2	15	TGTGCCAGCAGCCCGCGGACAGGGACTAACTATGGCTACACCTTC	CASSPRTGTNYGYTF
.	TRBV5-1	.	TRBJ2-7	15	TGCGCCAGCAGCTTGGCAATTCCAGGGCCCTACGAGCAGTACTTC	CASSLAIPGPYEQYF
.	TRBV13	.	TRBJ1-3	14	TGTGCCAGCAGCTTAATGGTTTCTGGAAACACCATATATTTT	CASSLMVSGNTIYF
.	TRBV18	.	TRBJ1-6	13	TGTGCCAGCTCACCACAGGAGGTGTCACCCCTCCACTTT	CASSPQEVSPLHF
.	TRBV29-1	TRBD1	TRBJ1-1	11	TGCAGCGTTAGACAGGGAGGGTTAGCTTTCTTT	CSVRQGGLAFF
.	TRBV7-9	.	TRBJ1-4	15	TGTGCCAGCAGCTTGGGAGGGACCGTTAATGAAAAACTGTTTTTT	CASSLGGTVNEKLFF
once	TRBV30	.	TRBJ2-5	14	TGTGCCTGGAGTGTATTACTATTCCAAGAGACCCAGTACTTC	CAWSVLLFQETQYF
.	TRBV11-2	TRBD2	TRBJ2-2	16	TGTGCCAGCAGCTCGGGACTAGCGGGGAGGACCGGGGAGCTGTTTTTT	CASSSGLAGRTGELFF
.	TRBV5-1	.	TRBJ2-7	14	TGCGCCAGCAGCTTGTCCCAGGGAACACGGGAGCAGTACTTC	CASSLSQGTREQYF
.	TRBV20-1	.	TRBJ2-3	11	TGCAGTGCTAGAGATGAGTATACGCAGTATTTT	CSARDEYTQYF
.	TRBV7-2	.	TRBJ1-1	14	TGTGCCAGCAGCTGGTCCGGCGGGCAGGCTGAAGCTTTCTTT	CASSWSGGQAEAFF
.	TRBV7-9	TRBD2	TRBJ2-5	16	TGTGCCACAACGGGACTAGCGGGACCTTCGGGAGAGACCCAGTACTTC	CATTGLAGPSGETQYF
once	TRBV5-1	TRBD1	TRBJ2-3	14	TGCGCCAGCAGCCAAGGACAGGGATTGGGCTCGCAGTATTTT	CASSQGQGLGSQYF
.	TRBV28	.	TRBJ2-7	11	TGTGCCAGCAGTTTGGGGGGCGAGCAGTACTTC	CASSLGGEQYF
.	TRBV6-4	TRBD1	TRBJ2-1	14	TGTGCCAGCAGCACCGGGACAGGGAGGAATGAGCAGTTCTTC	CASSTGTGRNEQFF
.	TRBV18	TRBD2	TRBJ2-7	13	TGTGCCAGCTCACTAGCGGGAACCTACGAGCAGTACTTC	CASSLAGTYEQYF
.	TRBV5-1	.	TRBJ1-1	15	TGCGCCAGCAGCTTGGAGGGAGGGACGAACACTGAAGCTTTCTTT	CASSLEGGTNTEAFF
.	TRBV7-2	.	TRBJ2-2	12	TGTGCCATAGAGGACGACACCGGGGAGCTGTTTTTT	CAIEDDTGELFF
once	TRBV28	.	TRBJ1-2	12	TGTGCCAGCAGTTTTCTCAGGGATGGCTACACCTTC	CASSFLRDGYTF
.	TRBV29-1	TRBD2	TRBJ2-5	12	TGCAGCGTTGACAGGGAGGGGGAGACCCAGTACTTC	CSVDREGETQYF
.	TRBV9	TRBD1	TRBJ1-1	15	TGTGCCAGCAGCCCCCGGACAGGGGGCGACACTGAAGCTTTCTTT	CASSPRTGGDTEAFF
.	TRBV7-2	TRBD2	TRBJ2-2	15	TGTGCCAGCAGCCGGACTAGCGGGAGGGTCGGGGAGCTGTTTTTT	CASSRTSGRVGELFF
.	TRBV30	.	TRBJ1-2	14	TGTGCCTGGAGTGTAGTAACAGGAGTGTATGGCTACACCTTC	CAWSVVTGVYGYTF
.	TRBV7-2	.	TRBJ1-1	14	TGTGCCAGCAGCTTAGCGCAGGCGAACACTGAAGCTTTCTTT	CASSLAQANTEAFF